This T cell receptor beta chain is from a study of shared clonotypes between healthy human individuals. Study summary: Three CD4 naive, three CD4 memory, two CD8 naive and one CD8 memory plate were used per donor. Findings of the study overall: Generally, estimated richness proved larger in naive subsets than it did in memory subsets.

The germline V and J ends were trimmed by 1 base and 7 bases, with 8 bases remaining between them. The CDR3 consists of 13 residues. Looked up from germline, CDR1 is MNHNS and CDR2 is SASEGT. The data were produced by immunoSEQ multiplex PCR, yet TCRdb's version contains in-frame clones alone and is incomplete. The sample carries about a million clones, approximately 80% recorded once. This clone showed up just a few times. The antigen remains undetermined. This TCR derives from a man between 18 and 35 years old in good health. Some clones in this sample may be carry-over from other donors' samples. The sequencing input was memory CD4+ T cells from PBMCs. Specified subset: CD45RA-negative fraction. V and J are TRBV6-1 and TRBJ1-5; possibly TRBD1 for D (5 bases). The CDR3 here is CASSEVWGQPQHF. The CDR3 DNA follows: TGTGCCAGCAGTGAAGTATGGGGGCAGCCCCAGCATTTT.